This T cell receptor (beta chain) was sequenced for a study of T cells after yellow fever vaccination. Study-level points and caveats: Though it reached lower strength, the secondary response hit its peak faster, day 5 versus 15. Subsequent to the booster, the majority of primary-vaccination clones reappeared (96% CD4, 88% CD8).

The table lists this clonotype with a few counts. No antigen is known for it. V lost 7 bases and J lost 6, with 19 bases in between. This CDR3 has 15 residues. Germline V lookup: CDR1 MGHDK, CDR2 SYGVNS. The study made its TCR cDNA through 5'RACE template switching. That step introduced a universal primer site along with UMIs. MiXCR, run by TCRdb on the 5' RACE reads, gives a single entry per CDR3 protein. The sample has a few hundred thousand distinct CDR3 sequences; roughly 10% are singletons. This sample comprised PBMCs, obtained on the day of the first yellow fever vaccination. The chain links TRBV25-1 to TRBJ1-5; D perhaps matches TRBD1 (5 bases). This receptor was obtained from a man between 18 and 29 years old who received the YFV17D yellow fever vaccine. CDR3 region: CASKLGVALLQPQHF. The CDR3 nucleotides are TGTGCCAGCAAATTGGGGGTCGCCCTTCTTCAGCCCCAGCATTTT.